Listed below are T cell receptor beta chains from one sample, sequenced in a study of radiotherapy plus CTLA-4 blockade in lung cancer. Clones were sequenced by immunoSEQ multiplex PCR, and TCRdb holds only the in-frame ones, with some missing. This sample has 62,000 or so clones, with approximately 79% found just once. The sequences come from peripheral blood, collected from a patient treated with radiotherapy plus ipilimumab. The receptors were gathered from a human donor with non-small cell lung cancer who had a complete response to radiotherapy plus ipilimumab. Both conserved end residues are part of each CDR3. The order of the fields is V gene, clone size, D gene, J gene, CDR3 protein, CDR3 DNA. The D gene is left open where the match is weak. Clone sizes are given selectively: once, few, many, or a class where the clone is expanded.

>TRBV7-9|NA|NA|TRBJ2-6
CASSWGSGANVLTF
TGTGCCAGCAGCTGGGGGTCTGGGGCCAACGTCCTGACTTTC
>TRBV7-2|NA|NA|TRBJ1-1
CASSLDPLARPNTEAFF
TGTGCCAGCAGCTTAGACCCCTTGGCACGGCCGAACACTGAAGCTTTCTTT
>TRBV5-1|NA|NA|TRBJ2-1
CASSLASGDEQFF
TGCGCCAGCAGCTTGGCCTCGGGGGATGAGCAGTTCTTC
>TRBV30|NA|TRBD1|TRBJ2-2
CAWRRTGTTGELFF
TGTGCCTGGAGAAGGACAGGTACCACCGGGGAGCTGTTTTTT
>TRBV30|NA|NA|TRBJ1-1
CAWKHGANTEAFF
TGTGCCTGGAAACACGGGGCGAACACTGAAGCTTTCTTT
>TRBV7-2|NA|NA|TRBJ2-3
CASSVRADSLTDTQYF
TGTGCCAGCAGCGTCCGTGCTGACTCACTCACAGATACGCAGTATTTT
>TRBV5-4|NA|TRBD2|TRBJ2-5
CASSFSLLAGGKETQYF
TGTGCCAGCAGCTTCTCCTTACTAGCGGGGGGGAAAGAGACCCAGTACTTC
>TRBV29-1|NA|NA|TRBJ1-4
CSVGTGGGNEKLFF
TGCAGCGTCGGGACGGGCGGGGGTAATGAAAAACTGTTTTTT
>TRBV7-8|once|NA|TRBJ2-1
CASSLRDNEQFF
TGTGCCAGCAGCTTAAGGGACAATGAGCAGTTCTTC
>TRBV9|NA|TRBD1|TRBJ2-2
CASSLGQGALRELFF
TGTGCCAGCAGTCTAGGACAGGGGGCGCTTCGGGAGCTGTTTTTT
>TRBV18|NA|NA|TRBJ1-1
CASSPGPNTEAFF
TGTGCCAGCTCACCGGGGCCTAACACTGAAGCTTTCTTT
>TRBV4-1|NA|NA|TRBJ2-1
CASSQGLIRVRNEQFF
TGCGCCAGCAGCCAAGGGCTTATTCGGGTACGCAATGAGCAGTTCTTC
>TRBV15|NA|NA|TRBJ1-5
CATSSDRNRQPQHF
TGTGCCACCAGCAGCGACAGGAACCGTCAGCCCCAGCATTTT
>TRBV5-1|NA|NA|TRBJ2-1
CASTLRASSSYNEQFF
TGCGCCAGCACCCTAAGGGCTTCTAGCTCCTACAATGAGCAGTTCTTC
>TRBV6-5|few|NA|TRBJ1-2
CASSYGGSYGYTF
TGTGCCAGCAGTTACGGGGGATCGTATGGCTACACCTTC
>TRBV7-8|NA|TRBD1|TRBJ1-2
CASSQGTGRGYGYTF
TGTGCCAGCAGCCAGGGGACAGGGAGAGGCTATGGCTACACCTTC
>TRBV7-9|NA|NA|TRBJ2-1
CASSLEGNYNEQFF
TGTGCCAGCAGCTTAGAGGGCAACTACAATGAGCAGTTCTTC
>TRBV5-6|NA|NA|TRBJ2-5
CASSLGFGVGGKTQYF
TGTGCCAGCAGCTTGGGTTTCGGCGTTGGAGGAAAGACCCAGTACTTC
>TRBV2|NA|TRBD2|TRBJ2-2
CASTGLAELFF
TGTGCCAGCACAGGACTAGCTGAGCTGTTTTTT
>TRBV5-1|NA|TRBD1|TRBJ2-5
CASSNRTGVYGTQYF
TGCGCCAGCAGCAACCGGACAGGGGTATATGGGACCCAGTACTTC
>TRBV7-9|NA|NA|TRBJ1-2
CASSVNSGVGGFYGYTF
TGTGCCAGCAGCGTCAACAGTGGGGTGGGTGGGTTCTATGGCTACACCTTC
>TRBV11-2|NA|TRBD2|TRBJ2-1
CASSRGLAGGSNEQFF
TGTGCCAGCAGCCGAGGGCTAGCGGGGGGTAGCAATGAGCAGTTCTTC
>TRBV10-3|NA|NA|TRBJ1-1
CAISESWGRNTEAFF
TGTGCCATCAGTGAGTCTTGGGGGAGGAACACTGAAGCTTTCTTT
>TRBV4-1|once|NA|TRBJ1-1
CASSPLGRQDTEAFF
TGCGCCAGCAGCCCGCTAGGACGTCAGGACACTGAAGCTTTCTTT
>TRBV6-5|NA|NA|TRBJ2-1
CASSAGQSYNEQFF
TGTGCCAGCAGTGCGGGACAGTCCTACAATGAGCAGTTCTTC
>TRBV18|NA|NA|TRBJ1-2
CASSPGQLISGGYTF
TGTGCCAGCTCACCCGGACAGCTTATATCGGGAGGCTACACCTTC
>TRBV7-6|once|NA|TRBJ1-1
CASSLQVGNTEAFF
TGTGCCAGCAGCTTACAAGTGGGCAACACTGAAGCTTTCTTT
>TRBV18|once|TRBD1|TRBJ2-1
CASSPLPSSGGNYNEQFF
TGTGCCAGCTCACCACTTCCATCTTCAGGGGGAAACTACAATGAGCAGTTCTTC
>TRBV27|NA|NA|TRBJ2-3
CASRPLGDPTDTQYF
TGTGCCAGCAGACCCCTGGGGGACCCCACAGATACGCAGTATTTT
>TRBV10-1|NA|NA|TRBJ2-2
CASSESLKGHQGGLFTGELFF
TGCGCCAGCAGTGAGTCGTTGAAGGGACATCAGGGAGGACTATTCACCGGGGAGCTGTTTTTT
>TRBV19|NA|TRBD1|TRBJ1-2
CASSEGDRAGYGYTF
TGTGCCAGTAGTGAGGGAGACAGGGCCGGCTATGGCTACACCTTC
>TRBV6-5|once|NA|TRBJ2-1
CASRPPRRDEQFF
TGTGCCAGCAGGCCACCAAGGAGAGATGAGCAGTTCTTC
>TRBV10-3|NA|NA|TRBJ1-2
CAISEGPEGYTF
TGTGCCATCAGTGAGGGTCCCGAGGGCTACACCTTC
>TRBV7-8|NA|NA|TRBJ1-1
CASSPGSQSRWEAFF
TGTGCCAGCAGCCCTGGGAGCCAATCGCGTTGGGAAGCTTTCTTT
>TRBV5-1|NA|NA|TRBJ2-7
CASSPGAQGSYEQYF
TGCGCCAGCAGCCCGGGAGCGCAGGGAAGCTACGAGCAGTACTTC
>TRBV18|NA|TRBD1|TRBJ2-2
CASSPGTGGAAGELFF
TGTGCCAGCTCACCCGGGACAGGGGGCGCTGCCGGGGAGCTGTTTTTT
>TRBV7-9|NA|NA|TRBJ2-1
CASSHQGEQFF
TGTGCCAGCAGCCATCAGGGGGAGCAGTTCTTC
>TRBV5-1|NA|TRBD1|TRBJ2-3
CASSQSTGADTQYF
TGCGCCAGCAGCCAAAGTACAGGGGCAGATACGCAGTATTTT
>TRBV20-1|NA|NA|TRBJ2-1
CSAGPGDEQFF
TGCAGTGCAGGACCGGGGGATGAGCAGTTCTTC
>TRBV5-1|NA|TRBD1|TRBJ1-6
CASRQGAGDSPLHF
TGCGCCAGCCGACAGGGGGCAGGCGATTCACCCCTCCACTTT
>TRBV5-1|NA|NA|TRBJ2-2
CASSLSETGELFF
TGCGCCAGCAGCTTATCAGAGACCGGGGAGCTGTTTTTT
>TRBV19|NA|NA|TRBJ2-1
CASSTDSLGNEQFF
TGTGCCAGTAGTACCGACAGCCTCGGGAATGAGCAGTTCTTC
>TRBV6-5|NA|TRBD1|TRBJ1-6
CASTPGDRGNSPLHF
TGTGCCAGCACTCCCGGGGACAGGGGGAATTCACCCCTCCACTTT
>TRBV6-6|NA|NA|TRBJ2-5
CASSYSTGMQETQYF
TGTGCCAGCAGTTACTCGACGGGCATGCAAGAGACCCAGTACTTC
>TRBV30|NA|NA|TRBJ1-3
CAWREGESSGNTIYF
TGTGCCTGGAGGGAAGGGGAAAGCTCTGGAAACACCATATATTTT
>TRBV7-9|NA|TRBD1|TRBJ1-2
CASSFDRGLRGYTF
TGTGCCAGCAGCTTCGACAGGGGGCTTCGTGGCTACACCTTC
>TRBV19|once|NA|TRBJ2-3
CASTPDGLSTDTQYF
TGTGCCAGTACCCCCGACGGTCTCAGCACAGATACGCAGTATTTT
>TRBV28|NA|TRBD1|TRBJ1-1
CASSLEGTVTEAFF
TGTGCCAGCAGTTTGGAAGGGACAGTCACTGAAGCTTTCTTT
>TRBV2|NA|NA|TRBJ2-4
CASNKEAGLAKNIQYF
TGTGCCAGCAACAAGGAGGCAGGGCTAGCCAAAAACATTCAGTACTTC
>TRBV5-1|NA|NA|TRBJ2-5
CASGAGQGQETQYF
TGCGCCAGCGGGGCCGGACAAGGCCAAGAGACCCAGTACTTC
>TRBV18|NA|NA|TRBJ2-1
CASSPQTGGQFF
TGTGCCAGCTCACCACAGACGGGTGGGCAGTTCTTC
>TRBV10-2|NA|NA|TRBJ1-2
CASRASTGNYGYTF
TGCGCCAGCAGAGCTTCCACAGGGAACTATGGCTACACCTTC
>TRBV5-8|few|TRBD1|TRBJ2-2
CASSSGTVNTGELFF
TGTGCCAGCAGCTCCGGGACAGTGAACACCGGGGAGCTGTTTTTT
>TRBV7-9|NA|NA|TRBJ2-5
CASSPRDGAQGTQYF
TGTGCCAGCAGCCCCCGGGACGGCGCCCAGGGGACCCAGTACTTC